A single sample gave rise to the 28 T cell receptor beta chains below, sequenced in a study of beta chain features in type 1 diabetes. Isolated RNA was reverse transcribed in full, so expressed TCRB transcripts were sequenced. Profiling relied on immunoSEQ multiplex PCR, and the TCRdb table lists in-frame clones only, not all of them. Seen here are 450,000 to 550,000 clones, roughly 31% observed once, and the top ten hold around 0.065%. The specimen was naive CD4+ T cells from blood. These receptors all stem from a man aged 18 to 30 in good health.

The V call is TRBV30, the J call TRBJ1-2; D ambiguous. From germline, CDR1 is GTSNPN and CDR2 SVGIG (reference sequence). Trimming left V 0 bases short and J 7 bases short, with 6 bases between. The CDR3 spans 11 residues. The CDR3 nucleotides read TGTGCCTGGAGTGTATACTCTGGCTACACCTTC. Translation: CAWSVYSGYTF.

This clone appeared a few times. The rearrangement joins TRBV18 to TRBJ2-7; possibly TRBD1 or TRBD2 for D (5 bases each). Deletions cut 1 base from V and 7 bases from J, with 14 bases between. The CDR3 length is 14 residues. Germline V gene data show CDR1 as KGHSH and CDR2 as LQKENI. CDR3 region: CASSPLVGTGEQYF. CDR3 nucleotides: TGTGCCAGCTCACCACTAGTGGGGACGGGGGAGCAGTACTTC.

This clone was found a few times. The chain couples TRBV11-2 to TRBJ2-3, with D tentatively TRBD1 (5 bases). Trimming took 3 bases from V and 2 from J, leaving 9 bases between them. This CDR3 spans 14 amino acids. Germline loops: CDR1 SGHAT, CDR2 FQNNGV. The CDR3 reads CASSFGHYTDTQYF. The CDR3 DNA sequence: TGTGCCAGCAGCTTTGGACACTACACAGATACGCAGTATTTT.

This clone came up a few times. This chain uses TRBV30 with TRBJ2-6; no clear D. The V end was cut by 0 bases, the J end by 4 bases, with 10 bases between. The CDR3 spans 15 residues. Per the germline V gene, CDR1 is GTSNPN and CDR2 is SVGIG (reference sequence). The chain's CDR3 is CAWSVKRAGANVLTF. CDR3 DNA: TGTGCCTGGAGTGTAAAAAGGGCCGGGGCCAACGTCCTGACTTTC.

The chain employs TRBV28 and TRBJ2-5, with TRBD2 matching over 8 bases. In germline, CDR1 is MDHEN, CDR2 SYDVKM. The CDR3 totals 13 residues. J gave up 4 bases and V 2 bases, and 0 bases lay outside the gene matches. The DNA of the CDR3 is TGTGCCAGCAGTTTACTAGCGGGAGAGACCCAGTACTTC. Its protein is CASSLLAGETQYF. Complete variable domain (other parts from reference TRBV28 and TRBJ2-5): DVKVTQSSRYLVKRTGEKVFLECVQDMDHENMFWYRQDPGLGLRLIYFSYDVKMKEKGDIPEGYSVSREKKERFSLILESASTNQTSMYLCASSLLAGETQYFGPGTRLLVL.

The rearrangement joins TRBV29-1 to TRBJ2-1; D is unclear. The V end was cut by 3 bases, the J end by 15 bases, with 15 bases between. CDR1 SQVTM and CDR2 ANQGSEA come from the germline V gene. The CDR3 covers 11 residues. CDR3: CSVEPQLARFF. CDR3 sequence (DNA): TGCAGCGTTGAGCCTCAGCTCGCTCGGTTCTTC.

The rearrangement links TRBV11-3 to TRBJ2-1; D gene unclear. CDR1 and CDR2 (germline): SGHNT, YENEEA. V lost 5 bases, J lost 5 bases, and 10 bases lay in between. The CDR3 contains 13 residues. CDR3 sequence reads: CASSRGTHNEQFF. In nucleotides, the CDR3 is TGTGCCAGCAGCCGAGGAACTCACAATGAGCAGTTCTTC.

This clone was detected a few times. This chain uses TRBV7-2 with TRBJ2-7, with D possibly matching TRBD2 (6 bases). The V gene's germline CDR1 is SGHTA and CDR2 FQGNSA. The CDR3 sequence is 14 residues long. Deletions cut 1 base from V and 6 bases from J, with 13 bases between. CDR3 protein: CASSLGAGLFEQYF. The CDR3 nucleotides are TGTGCCAGCAGCTTAGGAGCGGGCCTATTCGAGCAGTACTTC.

This clone came up a few times. The chain combines TRBV30 with TRBJ2-1; 15 positions agree with TRBD2. Germline V gene data show CDR1 as GTSNPN and CDR2 as SVGIG (reference sequence). This CDR3 has 14 residues. The V and J ends lost 5 bases and 8 bases, in that order; junction bases with no gene match: 4. The CDR3 is CAWAGLAGGHEQFF. CDR3 in DNA: TGTGCCTGGGCGGGACTAGCGGGAGGTCATGAGCAGTTCTTC.

This clone was detected a few times. The chain couples TRBV25-1 to TRBJ2-5; the D is unclear. Germline V gives CDR1 MGHDK, CDR2 SYGVNS. The CDR3 sequence is 13 residues long. With 6 bases removed from V and 3 bases from J, the gap between germline ends came to 11 bases. In DNA form, the CDR3 reads TGTGCCAGCAGCTCGGCGGTTGAAGAGACCCAGTACTTC. Translated: CASSSAVEETQYF.

This chain connects TRBV7-9 to TRBJ1-2; 7 nucleotides match TRBD1. Unmatched junction bases numbered 2, after V lost 1 base and J lost 3 bases. This CDR3 region has 14 residues. The germline V gene has CDR1 SEHNR and CDR2 FQNEAQ (reference sequence). For the CDR3, the DNA is TGTGCCAGCAGCTTAGAGGGGACAGACTATGGCTACACCTTC. The encoded protein is CASSLEGTDYGYTF.

The genes are TRBV2 and TRBJ2-1, with 7 bases aligning to TRBD1. The length of the CDR3 is 12 residues. The J segment lost 9 bases and the V segment lost 9 bases, leaving 8 bases of the junction unmatched. Germline-derived CDR1 and CDR2 are SNHLY and FYNNEI. Here the CDR3 DNA reads TGTGCCAGTGGGACAGAGGTTGGTGAGCAGTTCTTC. Translating gives CASGTEVGEQFF.

This clone was counted between two and nine times. The gene calls are TRBV9 and TRBJ1-2, with D perhaps TRBD1 (5 bases). The germline V gene has CDR1 SGDLS and CDR2 YYNGEE. The CDR3 contains 12 residues. Trimming cost V 4 bases and J 8 bases, with 12 bases left between them. The CDR3 DNA is TGTGCCAGCAGCACAACGACAGTCGGCTACACCTTC. Protein sequence: CASSTTTVGYTF.

This clone has more than one count but fewer than ten. The V call is TRBV28, the J call TRBJ2-1, with 9 nucleotides matching TRBD2. J gave up 3 bases and V 4 bases, and 7 bases lay outside the gene matches. Germline CDR1 and CDR2: MDHEN and SYDVKM. This CDR3 is 16 amino acids long. The CDR3 protein is CASSSPAGGRYNEQFF. The CDR3, as DNA: TGTGCCAGCAGTTCCCCAGCGGGAGGACGCTACAATGAGCAGTTCTTC.

The chain carries TRBV5-4 and TRBJ2-1; 10 nucleotides align to TRBD2. Germline V gene data show CDR1 as SGHNT and CDR2 as YYREEE (reference sequence). CDR3 size: 15 residues. The J segment lost 5 bases and the V segment lost 0 bases, leaving 2 bases of the junction unmatched. For the CDR3, the DNA is TGTGCCAGCAGCTTGGTTCTAGCGGGAGACAATGAGCAGTTCTTC. Translation gives CASSLVLAGDNEQFF.

V is TRBV29-1 and J is TRBJ2-7; 12 nucleotides align to TRBD1. This CDR3 has 15 amino acids. From germline, CDR1 is SQVTM and CDR2 ANQGSEA. V gave up 6 bases and J gave up 6 bases; unmatched junction bases: 12. The CDR3 DNA follows: TGCAGCGTGGCCGGAACCGGGACAGGGGGCAGCGAGCAGTACTTC. Protein sequence: CSVAGTGTGGSEQYF.

The chain joins TRBV29-1 to TRBJ2-2; 7 nucleotides align to TRBD1. CDR1 and CDR2 (germline): SQVTM, ANQGSEA. V was pared by 8 bases and J by 4 bases, with 7 bases of the junction left unmatched. This CDR3 comprises 13 residues. This chain's CDR3 is CSPKTGFTGELFF. Here the CDR3 DNA reads TGCAGCCCCAAGACAGGGTTCACCGGGGAGCTGTTTTTT.

Regarding this clone: Other DNA sequences in this specimen translate into the identical CDR3. The rearrangement joins TRBV7-9 to TRBJ1-4; D gene ambiguous. The CDR3 consists of 14 residues. The V end was cut by 1 base, the J end by 5 bases, with 8 bases between. Germline CDR1 and CDR2: SEHNR and FQNEAQ (reference sequence). CDR3 DNA sequence: TGTGCCAGCAGCTTAGGACAATCCAATGAAAAACTGTTTTTT. This gives the protein CASSLGQSNEKLFF.

The chain carries TRBV7-9 and TRBJ2-3; TRBD2 matches 7 bases. Germline V gene lookup returns CDR1 SEHNR and CDR2 FQNEAQ (reference sequence). With 5 bases clipped from V and 2 bases from J, the junction kept 7 bases outside the gene matches. The CDR3 covers 15 residues. In DNA form, the CDR3 reads TGTGCCAGCAGCCCTTTACGGGAGGTCACAGATACGCAGTATTTT. It yields the protein CASSPLREVTDTQYF.

The rearrangement joins TRBV29-1 to TRBJ1-1; the D is unclear. Trimming removed 4 bases from V and 2 bases from J, with 11 bases in between. The germline gives CDR1 SQVTM, CDR2 ANQGSEA. The length of the CDR3 is 13 residues. CDR3 region: CSVVPRHNTEAFF. The CDR3 region has the DNA TGCAGCGTTGTACCCCGGCATAACACTGAAGCTTTCTTT.

In its sample, this clone was seen a few times. V gene TRBV7-2 combines with J gene TRBJ2-7; D remains ambiguous. The CDR3 has 13 amino acids. Trimming pared 6 bases from V and 3 bases from J, leaving 12 bases between. The germline CDR1 and CDR2 sequences are SGHTA and FQGNSA. In nucleotides, the CDR3 is TGTGCCAGCAGTCCGGGCCCGGGCTACGAGCAGTACTTC. It translates to CASSPGPGYEQYF.

This chain uses TRBV5-1 with TRBJ2-3; D remains unclear. Trimming took off 7 bases at V and 6 bases at J, with 18 bases between the two ends. CDR1 and CDR2 (germline): SGHRS, YFSETQ. The CDR3 is 14 residues long. The CDR3 region is CASSASARRDTQYF. Here the CDR3 DNA reads TGCGCCAGCTCAGCTTCAGCGAGACGGGATACGCAGTATTTT.

The chain has TRBV29-1 and TRBJ1-1; a possible D gene is TRBD1 (5 bases). V lost 4 bases and J 5 bases, leaving 11 bases between the germline ends. The CDR3 is made up of 12 amino acids. Germline V gives CDR1 SQVTM, CDR2 ANQGSEA. For the CDR3, the DNA is TGCAGCGTTGGCAGGGAAGGGACTGAAGCTTTCTTT. Amino acids: CSVGREGTEAFF.

This clone was seen a few times. The chain recombines TRBV6-6 with TRBJ2-5; 7 nucleotides line up with TRBD2. Germline CDR1 MNHNY, CDR2 SVGAGI (reference sequence). The CDR3 has 13 amino acids. The ends lost 6 bases at V and 3 bases at J; junction bases unmatched: 4. The CDR3 sequence: CASRGSGKETQYF. The DNA of the CDR3 is TGTGCCAGCAGAGGAAGCGGGAAAGAGACCCAGTACTTC.

This clone was seen more than once but under ten times. The chain carries TRBV7-9 and TRBJ2-3; 7 bases fit TRBD1. CDR1 and CDR2 (germline): SEHNR, FQNEAQ (reference sequence). The J segment lost 0 bases and the V segment lost 5 bases, leaving 8 bases of the junction unmatched. This CDR3 is built from 16 residues. CDR3 loop: CASSARQGWSTDTQYF. The CDR3 DNA is TGTGCCAGCAGCGCCCGACAGGGATGGAGCACAGATACGCAGTATTTT.

This clone was recorded a few times. The chain employs TRBV29-1 and TRBJ2-7, with 12 bases fitting TRBD2. The CDR3 has 14 residues. Germline assignment: CDR1 SQVTM and CDR2 ANQGSEA. Trimming at V came to 6 bases and at J to 2 bases, leaving 5 bases not matched to a gene. CDR3 bases: TGCAGCGTCGCCGGACTAGCGGGAACCTACGAGCAGTACTTC. It is translated as CSVAGLAGTYEQYF.

The V call is TRBV4-3, the J call TRBJ2-1; D is undetermined. Per germline, CDR1 LGHNA and CDR2 YSLEER. The CDR3 covers 17 residues. V was trimmed by 0 bases and J by 12 bases, leaving 24 bases between them. The CDR3: CASSQDWTRAHVNRQFF. The CDR3, as DNA: TGCGCCAGCAGCCAAGATTGGACCCGGGCGCATGTTAATCGGCAGTTCTTC.

The CDR3 coding sequence is TGTGCCAGCAGTACTCACCCAGGGGAGGCTAATGAAAAACTGTTTTTT. Its protein is CASSTHPGEANEKLFF. This chain links TRBV2 with TRBJ1-4; the D gene is possibly TRBD1 (6 bases). CDR1 SNHLY and CDR2 FYNNEI come from the germline V gene. This CDR3 is 16 amino acids long. Trimming took 5 bases from V and 3 from J, leaving 16 bases between them.